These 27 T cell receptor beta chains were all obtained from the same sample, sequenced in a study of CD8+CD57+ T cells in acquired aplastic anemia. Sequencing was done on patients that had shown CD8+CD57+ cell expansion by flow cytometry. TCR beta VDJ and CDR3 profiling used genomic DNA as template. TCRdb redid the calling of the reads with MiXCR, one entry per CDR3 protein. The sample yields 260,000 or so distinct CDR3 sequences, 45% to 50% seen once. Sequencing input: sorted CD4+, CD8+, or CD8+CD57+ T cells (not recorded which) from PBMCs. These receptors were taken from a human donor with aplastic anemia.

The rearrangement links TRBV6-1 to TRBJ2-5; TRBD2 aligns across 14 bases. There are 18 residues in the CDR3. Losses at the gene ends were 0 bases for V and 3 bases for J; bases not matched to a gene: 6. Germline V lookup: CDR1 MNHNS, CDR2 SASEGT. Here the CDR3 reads CASSEATSGRAREETQYF. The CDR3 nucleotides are TGTGCCAGCAGTGAAGCGACTAGCGGGAGGGCCCGGGAAGAGACCCAGTACTTC.

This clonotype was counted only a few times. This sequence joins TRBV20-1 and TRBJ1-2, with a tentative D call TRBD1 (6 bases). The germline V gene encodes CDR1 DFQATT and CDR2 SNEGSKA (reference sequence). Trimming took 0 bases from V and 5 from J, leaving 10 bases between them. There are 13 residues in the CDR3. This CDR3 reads CSARESGAYGYTF. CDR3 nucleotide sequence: TGCAGTGCTAGAGAGTCGGGGGCGTATGGCTACACCTTC.

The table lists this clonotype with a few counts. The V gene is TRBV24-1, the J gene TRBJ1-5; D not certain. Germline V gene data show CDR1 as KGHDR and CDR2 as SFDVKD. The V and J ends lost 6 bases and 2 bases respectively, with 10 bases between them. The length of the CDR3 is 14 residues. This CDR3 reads CATSNRGGNQPQHF. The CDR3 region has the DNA TGTGCCACCAGTAATCGGGGTGGCAATCAGCCCCAGCATTTT.

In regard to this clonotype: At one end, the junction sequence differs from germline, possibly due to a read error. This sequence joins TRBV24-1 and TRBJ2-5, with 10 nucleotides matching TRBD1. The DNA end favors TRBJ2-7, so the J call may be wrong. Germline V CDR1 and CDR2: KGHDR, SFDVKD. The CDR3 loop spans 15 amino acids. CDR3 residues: CASSSGGQGVDEQYF. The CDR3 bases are TGTGCCAGCAGTTCGGGCGGACAGGGGGTCGACGAGCAGTACTTC.

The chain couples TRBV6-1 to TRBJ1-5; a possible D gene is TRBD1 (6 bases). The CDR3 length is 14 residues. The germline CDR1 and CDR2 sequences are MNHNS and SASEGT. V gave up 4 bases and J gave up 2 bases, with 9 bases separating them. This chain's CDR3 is CASSVNRGNQPQHF. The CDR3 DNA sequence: TGTGCCAGCAGTGTAAACAGGGGCAATCAGCCCCAGCATTTT.

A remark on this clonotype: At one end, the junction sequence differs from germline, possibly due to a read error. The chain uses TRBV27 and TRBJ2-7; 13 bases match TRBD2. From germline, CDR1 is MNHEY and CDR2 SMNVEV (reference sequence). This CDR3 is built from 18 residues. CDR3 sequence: CANSSPLLTSGGAGEQYF. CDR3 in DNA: TGTGCCAACAGTTCTCCACTCCTTACTAGCGGGGGGGCTGGTGAGCAGTACTTC.

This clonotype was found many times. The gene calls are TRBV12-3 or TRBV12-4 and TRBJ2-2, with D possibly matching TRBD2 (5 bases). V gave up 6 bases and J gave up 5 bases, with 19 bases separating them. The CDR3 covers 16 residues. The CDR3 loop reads CASSHPRGWFTGELFF. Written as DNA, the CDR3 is TGTGCCAGCAGCCACCCACGGGGATGGTTTACCGGGGAGCTGTTTTTT.

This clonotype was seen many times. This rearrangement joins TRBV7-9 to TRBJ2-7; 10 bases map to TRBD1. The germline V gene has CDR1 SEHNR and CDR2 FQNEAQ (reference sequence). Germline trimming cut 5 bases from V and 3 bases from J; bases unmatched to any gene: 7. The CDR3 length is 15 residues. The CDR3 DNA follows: TGTGCCAGCAGCCAGCCCGGGACAGGGGACTACGAGCAGTACTTC. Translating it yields CASSQPGTGDYEQYF.

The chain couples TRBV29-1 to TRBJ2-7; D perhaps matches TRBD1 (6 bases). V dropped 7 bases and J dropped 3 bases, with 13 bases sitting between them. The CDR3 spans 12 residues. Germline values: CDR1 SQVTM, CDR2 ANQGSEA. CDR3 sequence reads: CSAEGDDYEQYF. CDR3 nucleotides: TGCAGCGCTGAGGGGGACGACTACGAGCAGTACTTC.

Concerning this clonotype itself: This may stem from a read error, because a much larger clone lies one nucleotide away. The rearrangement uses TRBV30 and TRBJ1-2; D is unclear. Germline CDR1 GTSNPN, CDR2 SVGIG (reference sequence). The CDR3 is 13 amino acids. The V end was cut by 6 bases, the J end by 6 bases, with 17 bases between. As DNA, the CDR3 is TGTGCCTGCACAGAGCGGAGGGCGAATGGCTACACCTTC. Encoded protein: CACTERRANGYTF. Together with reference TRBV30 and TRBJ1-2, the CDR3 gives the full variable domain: SQTIHQWPATLVQPVGSPLSLECTVEGTSNPNLYWYRQAAGRGLQLLFYSVGIGQISSEVPQNLSASRPQDRQFILSSKKLLLSDSGFYLCACTERRANGYTFGSGTRLTVV.

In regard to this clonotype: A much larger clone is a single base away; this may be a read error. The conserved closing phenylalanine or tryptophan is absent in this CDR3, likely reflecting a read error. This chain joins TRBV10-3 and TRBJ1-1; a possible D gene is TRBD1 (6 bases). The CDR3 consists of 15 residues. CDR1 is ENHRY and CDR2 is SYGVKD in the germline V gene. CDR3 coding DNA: TGTGCCAGCAGTTACCAAGGGGGGGAAGGCGCTGAAGCTTTCTCT. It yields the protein CASSYQGGEGAEAFS.

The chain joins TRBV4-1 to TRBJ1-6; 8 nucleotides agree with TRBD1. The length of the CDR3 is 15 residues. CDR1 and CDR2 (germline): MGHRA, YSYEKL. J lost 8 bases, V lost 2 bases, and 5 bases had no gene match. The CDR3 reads CASSQPTGEYSPLHF. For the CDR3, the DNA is TGCGCCAGCAGCCAACCGACAGGGGAATATTCACCCCTCCACTTT.

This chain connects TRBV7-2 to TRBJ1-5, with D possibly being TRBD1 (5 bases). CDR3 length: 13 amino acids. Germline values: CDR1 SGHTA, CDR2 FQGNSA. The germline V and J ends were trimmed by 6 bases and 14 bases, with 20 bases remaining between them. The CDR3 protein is CASSSTGPFYEHF. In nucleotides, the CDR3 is TGTGCCAGCAGTTCGACGGGACCCTTCTACGAGCATTTT. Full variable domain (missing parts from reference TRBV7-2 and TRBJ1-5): GAGVSQSPSNKVTEKGKDVELRCDPISGHTALYWYRQSLGQGLEFLIYFQGNSAPDKSGLPSDRFSAERTGGSVSTLTIQRTQQEDSAVYLCASSSTGPFYEHFGDGTRLSIL.

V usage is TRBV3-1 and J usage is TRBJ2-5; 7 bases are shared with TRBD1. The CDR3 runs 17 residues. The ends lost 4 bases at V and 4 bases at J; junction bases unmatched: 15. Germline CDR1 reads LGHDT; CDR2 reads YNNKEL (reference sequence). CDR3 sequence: CASSLAPGGLGAETQYF. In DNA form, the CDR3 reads TGTGCCAGCAGCCTAGCGCCAGGGGGTTTGGGCGCAGAGACCCAGTACTTC.

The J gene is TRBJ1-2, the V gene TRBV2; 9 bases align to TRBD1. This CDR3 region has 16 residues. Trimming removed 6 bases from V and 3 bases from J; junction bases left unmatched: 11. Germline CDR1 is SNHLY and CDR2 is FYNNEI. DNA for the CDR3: TGTGCCAGCAGCTTAGGCGGACAGGGGCAGGACTATGGCTACACCTTC. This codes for CASSLGGQGQDYGYTF.

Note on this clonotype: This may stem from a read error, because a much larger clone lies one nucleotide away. This chain's CDR3 is CASSPPGTPTSNEQLF. In DNA, the CDR3 is TGTGCCAGCAGCCCCCCCGGGACTCCTACTTCGAATGAGCAGCTCTTC. The chain employs TRBV3-1 and TRBJ2-1; possible D gene TRBD2, 6 bases. The CDR3 length is 16 residues. CDR1 LGHDT and CDR2 YNNKEL come from the germline V gene (reference sequence).

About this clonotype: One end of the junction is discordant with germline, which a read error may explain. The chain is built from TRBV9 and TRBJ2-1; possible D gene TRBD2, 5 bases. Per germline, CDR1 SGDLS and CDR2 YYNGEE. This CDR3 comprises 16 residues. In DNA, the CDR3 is TGTGCCGGCAGCGTAGACGGAGGAGGAGAGTCCTACGAGCAGTTCTTC. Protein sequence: CAGSVDGGGESYEQFF.

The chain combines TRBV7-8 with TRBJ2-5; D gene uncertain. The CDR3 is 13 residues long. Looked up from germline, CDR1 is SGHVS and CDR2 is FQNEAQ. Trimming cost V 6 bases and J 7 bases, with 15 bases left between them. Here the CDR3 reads CASSSIPKSTQYF. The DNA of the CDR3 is TGTGCCAGCAGTTCTATCCCAAAGTCGACCCAGTACTTC.

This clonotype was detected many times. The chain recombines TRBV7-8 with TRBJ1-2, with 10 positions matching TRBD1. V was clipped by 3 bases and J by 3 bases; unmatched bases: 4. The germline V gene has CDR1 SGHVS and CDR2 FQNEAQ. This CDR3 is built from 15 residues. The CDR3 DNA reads TGTGCCAGCAGCTTGACAGGGGGCGCCGACTATGGCTACACCTTC. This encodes CASSLTGGADYGYTF.

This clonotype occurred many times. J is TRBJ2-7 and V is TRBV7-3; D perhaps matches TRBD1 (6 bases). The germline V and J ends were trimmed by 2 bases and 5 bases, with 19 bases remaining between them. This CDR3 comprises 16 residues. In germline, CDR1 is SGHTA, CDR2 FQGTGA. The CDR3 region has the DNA TGTGCCAGCAGCTTATCCATTACGACAGGTACCCACGAGCAGTACTTC. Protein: CASSLSITTGTHEQYF.

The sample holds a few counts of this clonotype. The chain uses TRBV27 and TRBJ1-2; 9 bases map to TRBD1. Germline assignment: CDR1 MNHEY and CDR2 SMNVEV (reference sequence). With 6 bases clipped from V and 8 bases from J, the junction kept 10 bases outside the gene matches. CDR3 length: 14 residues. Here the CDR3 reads CASSKGQGREGYTF. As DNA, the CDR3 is TGTGCCAGCAGCAAAGGACAGGGGAGGGAAGGCTACACCTTC.

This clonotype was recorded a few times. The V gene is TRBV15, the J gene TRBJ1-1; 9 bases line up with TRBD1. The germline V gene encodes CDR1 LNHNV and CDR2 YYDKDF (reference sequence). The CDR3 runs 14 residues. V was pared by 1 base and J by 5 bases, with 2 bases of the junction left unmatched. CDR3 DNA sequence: TGTGCCACCAGCAGAGGGACAGGGGTTACTGAAGCTTTCTTT. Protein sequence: CATSRGTGVTEAFF.

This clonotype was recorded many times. The CDR3 region is CASSFSNSPLHF. The CDR3 DNA reads as TGTGCCAGCAGTTTTTCCAATTCACCCCTCCACTTT. The J gene is TRBJ1-6, the V gene TRBV27; D not resolved. Per germline, CDR1 MNHEY and CDR2 SMNVEV (reference sequence). The CDR3 totals 12 residues. V was pared by 3 bases and J by 7 bases, with 4 bases between.

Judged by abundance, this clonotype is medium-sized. The CDR3 nucleotides read TGCAGTGCCAATCTTCTGACGGGACTAGCGGGAGTAATGTCCTACAATGAGCAGTTCTTC. Protein sequence: CSANLLTGLAGVMSYNEQFF. The rearrangement uses TRBV20-1 and TRBJ2-1; TRBD2 matches at 14 bases. Germline V CDR1 and CDR2: DFQATT, SNEGSKA (reference sequence). The CDR3 covers 20 residues. V lost 6 bases to trimming and J lost 1 base; unmatched junction nucleotides: 17.

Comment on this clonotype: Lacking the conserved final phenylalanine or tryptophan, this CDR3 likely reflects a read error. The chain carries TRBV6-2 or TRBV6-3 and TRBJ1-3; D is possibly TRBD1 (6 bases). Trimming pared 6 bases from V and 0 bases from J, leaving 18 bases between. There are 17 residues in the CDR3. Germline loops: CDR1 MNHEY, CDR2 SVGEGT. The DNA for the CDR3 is TGTGCCAGCAGCCCTAAGGGGGGGGGCAACTCTGGAAACACCATATATTCT. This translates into CASSPKGGGNSGNTIYS.

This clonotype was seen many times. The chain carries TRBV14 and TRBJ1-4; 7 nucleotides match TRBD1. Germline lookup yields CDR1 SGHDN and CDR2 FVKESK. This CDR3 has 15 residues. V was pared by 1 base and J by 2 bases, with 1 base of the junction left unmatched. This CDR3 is CASSQGQGTNEKLFF. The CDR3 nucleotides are TGTGCCAGCAGCCAAGGACAGGGCACTAATGAAAAACTGTTTTTT.

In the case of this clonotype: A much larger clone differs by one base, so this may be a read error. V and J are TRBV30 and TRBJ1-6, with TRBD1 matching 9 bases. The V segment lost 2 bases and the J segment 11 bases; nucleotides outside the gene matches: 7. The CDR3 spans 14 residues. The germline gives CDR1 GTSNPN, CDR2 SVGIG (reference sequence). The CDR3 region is CAWSPGTGSTPLHF. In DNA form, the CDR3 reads TGTGCCTGGAGTCCCGGGACAGGGAGCACACCCCTCCACTTT.